These 25 T cell receptor beta chains originate from one sample sequenced in a study of T-cell reconstitution after alpha-beta-depleted transplantation in children. Unique molecular identifiers were incorporated when the TCRbeta library was constructed. From the PCR reads, TCRdb called clonotypes with MiXCR, one entry per CDR3 protein. There are about 440,000 distinct CDR3 sequences in the sample; over 40% occur only once, and 25% to 30% lies in the top ten. The sequences come from PBMCs, collected before TCRalphabeta/CD19-depleted stem cell transplant. These receptors were obtained from a girl aged 2-9 years with aplastic anemia, due to receive a stem cell transplant.

This sequence joins TRBV20-1 and TRBJ2-7, with D possibly being TRBD1 (6 bases). The V gene's germline CDR1 is DFQATT and CDR2 SNEGSKA (reference sequence). The CDR3 totals 12 residues. With 6 bases removed from V and 4 bases from J, the gap between germline ends came to 13 bases. CDR3 coding DNA: TGCAGTGCCCGATACAGGGTGTACGAGCAGTACTTC. Amino acid sequence: CSARYRVYEQYF.

This clonotype was found a few times. This chain joins TRBV20-1 and TRBJ2-3, with TRBD1 matching 8 bases. CDR3 size: 14 residues. Losses at the gene ends were 0 bases for V and 6 bases for J; bases not matched to a gene: 5. Germline CDR1 is DFQATT and CDR2 is SNEGSKA (reference sequence). The CDR3 here is CSARDLGQGDTQYF. CDR3 in DNA: TGCAGTGCTAGAGATCTAGGACAGGGCGATACGCAGTATTTT.

This clonotype turned up a few times. The CDR3 nucleotides are TGTGCCAGCAGTTACTCGGGGACTAGCGGGATCGATGAGCAGTTCTTC. This encodes CASSYSGTSGIDEQFF. This chain uses TRBV6-2 or TRBV6-3 with TRBJ2-1; 13 bases are a match to TRBD2. With 0 bases clipped from V and 8 bases from J, the junction kept 4 bases outside the gene matches. Germline V lookup: CDR1 MNHEY, CDR2 SVGEGT. The CDR3 is 16 residues long.

This clonotype appeared a few times. The gene calls are TRBV18 and TRBJ1-5; 10 nucleotides line up with TRBD1. The germline gives CDR1 KGHSH, CDR2 LQKENI. This CDR3 has 16 amino acids. The V gene end was trimmed by 3 bases and the J gene end by 2 bases; junction bases not matched to a gene: 4. The CDR3 sequence is CASSPPGTGGNQPQHF. CDR3 bases: TGTGCCAGCTCACCTCCCGGGACAGGGGGCAATCAGCCCCAGCATTTT.

The CDR3 reads CSASRGDRTWDSPLHF. CDR3 in DNA: TGCAGTGCTAGTCGCGGCGACAGAACATGGGATTCACCCCTCCACTTT. The rearrangement joins TRBV20-1 to TRBJ1-6, with D possibly TRBD1 on 5 matching bases. The germline V gene encodes CDR1 DFQATT and CDR2 SNEGSKA (reference sequence). CDR3 length equals 16 residues. V lost 3 bases and J lost 8, with 20 bases in between.

This clonotype was counted only a few times. This rearrangement joins TRBV7-2 to TRBJ2-1; 7 nucleotides match TRBD2. Germline lookup yields CDR1 SGHTA and CDR2 FQGNSA. This CDR3 region has 15 residues. Trimming removed 2 bases from V and 9 bases from J; junction bases left unmatched: 10. CDR3 DNA sequence: TGTGCCAGCAGCTTAATGACTAGCCTAGGGGCTGAGCAGTTCTTC. The encoded protein is CASSLMTSLGAEQFF.

This rearrangement joins TRBV20-1 to TRBJ2-7; D possibly corresponds to TRBD2 (5 bases). The CDR3 sequence is 11 residues long. V was cut by 7 bases and J by 2 bases, with 9 bases left in between. Germline loops: CDR1 DFQATT, CDR2 SNEGSKA (reference sequence). The CDR3, as DNA: TGCAGTGTCTTGGAGGCCTACGAGCAGTACTTC. It yields the protein CSVLEAYEQYF.

This clonotype has only a few counts. This may come from a read error, since a much larger clone is one base off. The chain uses TRBV7-3 and TRBJ1-1, with 9 bases fitting TRBD1. The germline V gene encodes CDR1 SGHTA and CDR2 FQGTGA. V dropped 4 bases and J dropped 1; count of bases not matched to a gene: 4. The CDR3 sequence is 15 residues long. CDR3 residues: CASSSGTGTNTEAFF. The CDR3 DNA sequence: TGTGCCAGCAGCTCCGGGACAGGGACGAACACTGAAGCTTTCTTT.

The chain uses TRBV5-6 and TRBJ2-3; 8 nucleotides line up with TRBD2. Germline lookup yields CDR1 SGHDT and CDR2 YYEEEE. This CDR3 has 16 residues. With V trimmed by 4 bases and J by 4 bases, 11 bases remained unmatched. CDR3 sequence: CASSRGAGGRADTQYF. The DNA for the CDR3 is TGTGCCAGCAGCAGGGGGGCGGGAGGCCGCGCAGATACGCAGTATTTT.

V and J are TRBV7-9 and TRBJ1-2, with D tentatively TRBD1 (5 bases). With 5 bases removed from V and 8 bases from J, the gap between germline ends came to 18 bases. Germline values: CDR1 SEHNR, CDR2 FQNEAQ (reference sequence). The CDR3 spans 14 residues. The CDR3 coding sequence is TGTGCCAGCAGCCTACAGACACCCAGGGAGGGCTACACCTTC. It yields the protein CASSLQTPREGYTF.

This clonotype was counted a few times. J is TRBJ1-4 and V is TRBV2; D gene unclear. The germline V and J ends were trimmed by 7 bases and 0 bases, with 15 bases remaining between them. This CDR3 contains 16 residues. Per the germline V gene, CDR1 is SNHLY and CDR2 is FYNNEI. CDR3 protein: CASTQVIGATNEKLFF. DNA of the CDR3: TGTGCCAGCACCCAGGTGATCGGAGCAACTAATGAAAAACTGTTTTTT. Full variable domain (rest looked up from reference TRBV2 and TRBJ1-4): EPEVTQTPSHQVTQMGQEVILRCVPISNHLYFYWYRQILGQKVEFLVSFYNNEISEKSEIFDDQFSVERPDGSNFTLKIRSTKLEDSAMYFCASTQVIGATNEKLFFGSGTQLSVL.

In its sample, this clonotype ranks as medium-sized. The V call is TRBV20-1, the J call TRBJ1-5, with D perhaps TRBD1 (6 bases). CDR3 length equals 15 residues. Looked up from germline, CDR1 is DFQATT and CDR2 is SNEGSKA (reference sequence). Deletions cut 2 bases from V and 0 bases from J, with 11 bases between. The CDR3 sequence: CSARLRGHSNQPQHF. The CDR3 DNA is TGCAGTGCTAGACTCAGGGGTCATAGCAATCAGCCCCAGCATTTT.

The J gene is TRBJ2-4, the V gene TRBV7-2; the match to TRBD2 covers 9 bases. Germline trimming cut 3 bases from V and 0 bases from J; bases unmatched to any gene: 6. This CDR3 is built from 17 residues. From germline, CDR1 is SGHTA and CDR2 FQGNSA. CDR3 in DNA: TGTGCCAGCAGCTTGTTTAGCGGGGGTCTAGCCAAAAACATTCAGTACTTC. It codes for CASSLFSGGLAKNIQYF.

The rearrangement uses TRBV14 and TRBJ2-3; tentatively, D is TRBD2 (6 bases). This CDR3 comprises 16 residues. The ends were cut back, 6 bases at V and 1 base at J, with 17 bases in the middle. CDR1 and CDR2 (germline): SGHDN, FVKESK. In DNA form, the CDR3 reads TGTGCCAGCAGTCCATACCGGGACTTTCGCACAGATACGCAGTATTTT. Protein: CASSPYRDFRTDTQYF.

This clonotype occurred once. V and J are TRBV28 and TRBJ2-3; a weak D match, TRBD1 (6 bases). The CDR3 covers 13 residues. Trimming removed 7 bases from V and 2 bases from J, with 10 bases in between. Germline V gene data show CDR1 as MDHEN and CDR2 as SYDVKM. CDR3 region: CASTNRVTDTQYF. CDR3 DNA sequence: TGTGCCAGCACAAACAGGGTCACAGATACGCAGTATTTT.

V usage is TRBV28 and J usage is TRBJ2-5, with 7 nucleotides matching TRBD1. This CDR3 spans 16 amino acids. After removal of 1 base from V and 1 base from J, the junction contained 6 bases not matched to a gene. The germline V gene encodes CDR1 MDHEN and CDR2 SYDVKM. The CDR3 reads CASSLYTTGAQETQYF. As DNA, the CDR3 is TGTGCCAGCAGTTTATATACTACAGGGGCCCAAGAGACCCAGTACTTC. The full variable domain, rest sourced from reference TRBV28 and TRBJ2-5, is DVKVTQSSRYLVKRTGEKVFLECVQDMDHENMFWYRQDPGLGLRLIYFSYDVKMKEKGDIPEGYSVSREKKERFSLILESASTNQTSMYLCASSLYTTGAQETQYFGPGTRLLVL.

The chain carries TRBV18 and TRBJ2-7; 8 nucleotides align to TRBD1. V lost 8 bases to trimming and J lost 1 base; unmatched junction nucleotides: 10. CDR3 size: 15 residues. Looked up from germline, CDR1 is KGHSH and CDR2 is LQKENI. The CDR3 DNA follows: TGTGCCAGCACCAAGGACAGGGTATTTTCCTACGAGCAGTACTTC. This codes for CASTKDRVFSYEQYF. The full variable domain, completed using reference TRBV18 and TRBJ2-7, is NAGVMQNPRHLVRRRGQEARLRCSPMKGHSHVYWYRQLPEEGLKFMVYLQKENIIDESGMPKERFSAEFPKEGPSILRIQQVVRGDSAAYFCASTKDRVFSYEQYFGPGTRLTVT.

This clonotype came up a few times. The chain combines TRBV20-1 with TRBJ2-1; 12 nucleotides line up with TRBD2. V shed 7 bases and J 0 bases; nucleotides not matched to a gene: 7. CDR1 and CDR2 (germline): DFQATT, SNEGSKA (reference sequence). The CDR3 runs 16 residues. CDR3 coding DNA: TGCAGTGTTTGGACTAGCGGGGATAGCTCCTACAATGAGCAGTTCTTC. Translated, it gives CSVWTSGDSSYNEQFF.

The chain employs TRBV20-1 and TRBJ2-5, with TRBD2 as a possible D gene (5 bases). This CDR3 is 15 amino acids long. CDR1 is DFQATT, CDR2 SNEGSKA, per germline (reference sequence). Trimming left V 0 bases short and J 3 bases short, with 14 bases between. Here the CDR3 DNA reads TGCAGTGCTAGAGACCCTAAGAGGGCTAAAGAGACCCAGTACTTC. It specifies CSARDPKRAKETQYF.

V is TRBV9 and J is TRBJ1-1, with TRBD1 identical over 8 bases. Trimming took 3 bases from V and 1 from J; bases not matched to a gene: 11. From germline, CDR1 is SGDLS and CDR2 YYNGEE. The CDR3 consists of 17 residues. The CDR3 loop reads CASSGGTGGAANTEAFF. The DNA for the CDR3 is TGTGCCAGCAGCGGGGGGACAGGAGGGGCGGCGAACACTGAAGCTTTCTTT.

The chain employs TRBV27 and TRBJ2-4; tentatively, D is TRBD1 (5 bases). CDR1 is MNHEY and CDR2 is SMNVEV in the germline V gene (reference sequence). Trimming took 2 bases from V and 8 from J, leaving 13 bases between them. The CDR3 totals 14 residues. The CDR3 sequence is CASSLNQGLDIQYF. The CDR3 nucleotides are TGTGCCAGCAGTTTAAATCAGGGATTGGACATTCAGTACTTC.

This clonotype was counted only a few times. The chain combines TRBV20-1 with TRBJ2-1; D is uncertain. V shed 4 bases and J shed 4 bases, with 14 bases lying between them. The germline CDR1 and CDR2 sequences are DFQATT and SNEGSKA (reference sequence). This CDR3 has 14 residues. In DNA, the CDR3 is TGCAGTGCTACTGTTAGTTGGATTTACAATGAGCAGTTCTTC. It translates to CSATVSWIYNEQFF.

The chain combines TRBV20-1 with TRBJ2-3, with 10 bases matching TRBD1. The CDR3 runs to 15 residues. Per the germline V gene, CDR1 is DFQATT and CDR2 is SNEGSKA (reference sequence). V lost 3 bases, J lost 1 base, and 4 bases stayed unmatched. This chain's CDR3 is CSASSGQGRTDTQYF. DNA of the CDR3: TGCAGTGCTAGCTCGGGACAGGGGCGCACAGATACGCAGTATTTT.

The chain links TRBV5-1 to TRBJ2-1; perhaps TRBD1 as D (6 bases). Trimming removed 3 bases at V and 12 bases at J, with 19 bases between. CDR3 length: 14 amino acids. Germline CDR1 SGHRS, CDR2 YFSETQ. The CDR3 nucleotides are TGCGCCAGCAGCTCGACCTACCACAGGGCCGCGCAGTTCTTC. Its protein product is CASSSTYHRAAQFF.

This rearrangement joins TRBV29-1 to TRBJ2-7; D is ambiguous. With 6 bases removed from V and 0 bases from J, the gap between germline ends came to 9 bases. The germline V gene encodes CDR1 SQVTM and CDR2 ANQGSEA. This CDR3 contains 12 residues. The DNA for the CDR3 is TGCAGCGTCGCCCGAAACTCCTACGAGCAGTACTTC. Translated, it gives CSVARNSYEQYF.